Below are 6 T cell receptor beta chains sequenced from a single sample in a study of cytomegalovirus exposure and HLA in healthy donors. Both 60 Vbeta primers and 13 Jbeta primers went into the PCR. Produced via immunoSEQ multiplex PCR; TCRdb's table is partial and in-frame only. The table has around 180,000 clones, approximately 80% seen once; the top ten hold about 7%. Sequencing was done on a sample of PBMCs. These receptors all stem from a man aged 30 to 45 in good health and CMV-seropositive.

The chain recombines TRBV5-6 with TRBJ2-3; TRBD2 aligns across 10 bases. CDR1 SGHDT and CDR2 YYEEEE come from the germline V gene. The CDR3 sequence is 15 residues long. V shed 0 bases, J shed 4 bases, and the junction held 2 bases outside the gene matches. The CDR3 nucleotides read TGTGCCAGCAGCTTGGCTAGCGGGAGTCCAGATACGCAGTATTTT. Translation gives CASSLASGSPDTQYF.

The chain has TRBV7-7 and TRBJ2-3; D might be TRBD1 (6 bases). Deletions cut 5 bases from V and 0 bases from J, with 9 bases between. Germline V CDR1 and CDR2: SSHAT, FNYEAQ (reference sequence). The CDR3 runs 14 residues. The CDR3 sequence: CASSPGTSTDTQYF. The CDR3 DNA is TGTGCCAGCAGCCCGGGGACAAGCACAGATACGCAGTATTTT. The whole variable domain, remainder taken from reference TRBV7-7 and TRBJ2-3, is GAGVSQSPRYKVTKRGQDVTLRCDPISSHATLYWYQQALGQGPEFLTYFNYEAQPDKSGLPSDRFSAERPEGSISTLTIQRTEQRDSAMYRCASSPGTSTDTQYFGPGTRLTVL.

The V call is TRBV10-1, the J call TRBJ2-7, with a possible D match to TRBD2 (6 bases). Between the trimmed V and J ends, which lost 8 bases and 0 bases, there was a span of 14 bases. CDR3 length: 14 residues. Germline CDR1 reads WNHNN; CDR2 reads SYGVQD (reference sequence). CDR3 sequence reads: CASSLLRDSYEQYF. In nucleotides, the CDR3 is TGCGCCAGCTCCCTTTTGCGGGACTCCTACGAGCAGTACTTC.

V is TRBV19 and J is TRBJ1-1; weak D call: TRBD1 (5 bases). V gave up 3 bases and J gave up 5 bases, with 13 bases separating them. This CDR3 spans 14 amino acids. Germline CDR1 LNHDA, CDR2 SQIVND (reference sequence). The chain's CDR3 is CASSMEGYLTEAFF. The CDR3 DNA follows: TGTGCCAGTAGTATGGAGGGGTATTTGACTGAAGCTTTCTTT.

The chain is built from TRBV13 and TRBJ1-2; TRBD1 might be the D (6 bases). The germline V gene encodes CDR1 PRHDT and CDR2 FYEKMQ (reference sequence). This CDR3 is 15 amino acids long. V gave up 5 bases and J gave up 6 bases, with 19 bases separating them. The CDR3 nucleotides are TGTGCCAGCAGCACCGTCCCAGGGGATAAAAATGGCTACACCTTC. Its translation is CASSTVPGDKNGYTF.

About this clone: This sample includes further DNA sequences coding for the same CDR3. The V gene is TRBV19, the J gene TRBJ1-5; 7 positions match TRBD1. This CDR3 has 12 amino acids. Germline CDR1 and CDR2: LNHDA and SQIVND (reference sequence). The J segment lost 4 bases and the V segment lost 7 bases, leaving 1 base of the junction unmatched. CDR3 sequence (DNA): TGTGCCAGTAAACAGGGGAATCAGCCCCAGCATTTT. Translated, it gives CASKQGNQPQHF.